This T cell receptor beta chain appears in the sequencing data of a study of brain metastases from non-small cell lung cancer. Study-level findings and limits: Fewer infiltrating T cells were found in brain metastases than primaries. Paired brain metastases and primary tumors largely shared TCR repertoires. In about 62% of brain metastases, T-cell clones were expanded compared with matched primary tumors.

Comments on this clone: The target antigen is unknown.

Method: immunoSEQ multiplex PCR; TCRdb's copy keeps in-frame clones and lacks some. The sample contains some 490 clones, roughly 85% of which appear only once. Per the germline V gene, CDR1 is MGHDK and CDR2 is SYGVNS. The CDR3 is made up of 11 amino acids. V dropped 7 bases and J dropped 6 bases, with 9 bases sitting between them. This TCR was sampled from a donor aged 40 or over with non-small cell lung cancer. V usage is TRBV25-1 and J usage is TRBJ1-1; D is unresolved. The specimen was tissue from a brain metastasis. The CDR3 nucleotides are TGTGCCAGCAATGGGTTCGCTGAAGCTTTCTTT. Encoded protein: CASNGFAEAFF.